This T cell receptor (beta chain) was documented in a study of CD8+CD57+ T cells in acquired aplastic anemia. Broader study findings: Patients and healthy controls showed no significant CD8+ Simpson's diversity difference.

With V trimmed by 6 bases and J by 4 bases, 2 bases remained unmatched. CDR3 length: 13 residues. CDR1 and CDR2 from the germline V gene are KGHDR and SFDVKD. This clonotype was found many times. Its antigen is not known. TCR beta VDJ and CDR3 were profiled, and genomic DNA was the template. TCRdb redid the calling of the reads with MiXCR, one entry per CDR3 protein. The table records approximately 200,000 distinct CDR3 sequences, approximately 60% of them present only once. The sequence was collected from a human donor in good health. The sample consisted of sorted CD4+, CD8+, or CD8+CD57+ T cells (not recorded which) from PBMCs. V gene TRBV24-1 combines with J gene TRBJ1-5; 7 positions match TRBD1. CDR3: CATSLQGNQPQHF. In nucleotides, the CDR3 is TGTGCCACCAGTTTACAGGGGAATCAGCCCCAGCATTTT.